One and the same sample provided the 25 T cell receptor beta chains below, sequenced in a study of OX40 agonist ivuxolimab in advanced cancers. Only in-frame clones appear in the TCRdb table, and some are missing; sequencing was by immunoSEQ multiplex PCR. The table records about 68,000 clones, approximately 83% of them present only once. The sample consisted of CD4+ or CD8+ T cells sorted from blood, taken in a trial of the OX40 agonist ivuxolimab. These receptors originate from an adult with an advanced solid tumor such as melanoma, head and neck, liver or kidney cancer.

The CDR3 region is CASSLIGELFF. Here the CDR3 DNA reads TGTGCCAGCAGTTTAATCGGGGAGCTGTTTTTT. The chain recombines TRBV28 with TRBJ2-2; unclear D gene. The CDR3 runs to 11 residues. Germline V CDR1 and CDR2: MDHEN, SYDVKM. Between the trimmed V and J ends, which lost 2 bases and 7 bases, there was a span of 2 bases.

The J gene is TRBJ2-1, the V gene TRBV29-1, with 15 bases aligning to TRBD2. Germline V gives CDR1 SQVTM, CDR2 ANQGSEA. The CDR3 totals 17 residues. J lost 6 bases, V lost 1 base, and 7 bases had no gene match. The CDR3 spells CSVEGFGTSGRSNEQFF. CDR3 DNA sequence: TGCAGCGTTGAAGGGTTCGGGACTAGCGGGAGGTCCAATGAGCAGTTCTTC.

The gene calls are TRBV9 and TRBJ2-2; D call uncertain. The length of the CDR3 is 14 residues. The germline V gene has CDR1 SGDLS and CDR2 YYNGEE. Deletions cut 4 bases from V and 3 bases from J, with 10 bases between. The CDR3 here is CASSPRVDTGELFF. The CDR3 DNA follows: TGTGCCAGCAGCCCTAGGGTGGACACCGGGGAGCTGTTTTTT.

DNA for the CDR3: TGTGCCAGCAGTTACGGGGGGGCCGATATCGGGGAGCTGTTTTTT. Its protein is CASSYGGADIGELFF. The V gene is TRBV6-5, the J gene TRBJ2-2, with D perhaps TRBD2 (7 bases). This CDR3 has 15 residues. Per the germline V gene, CDR1 is MNHEY and CDR2 is SVGAGI. Trimming removed 2 bases from V and 7 bases from J, with 14 bases in between.

The chain recombines TRBV6-6 with TRBJ2-5, with 8 bases matching TRBD1. The end of the DNA aligns better with TRBJ2-7, so the J call may be wrong. The CDR3 extends over 13 amino acids. Germline V gene data show CDR1 as MNHNY and CDR2 as SVGAGI (reference sequence). The CDR3 region has the DNA TGTGCCAGCGAGGACAGGGAATCCTACGAGCAGTACTTC. Translating gives CASEDRESYEQYF.

The chain recombines TRBV18 with TRBJ2-5; 8 bases match TRBD2. Germline V gives CDR1 KGHSH, CDR2 LQKENI. Trimming took 3 bases from V and 1 from J; bases not matched to a gene: 10. CDR3 length: 17 residues. In nucleotides, the CDR3 is TGTGCCAGCTCACCCCTCCGTAGCGCGGGGGGCCAAGAGACCCAGTACTTC. It yields the protein CASSPLRSAGGQETQYF.

The V and J genes are TRBV14 and TRBJ2-3, with 7 bases lining up with TRBD1. The length of the CDR3 is 17 residues. J was trimmed by 2 bases and V by 4 bases; bases with no gene match: 12. The germline CDR1 and CDR2 sequences are SGHDN and FVKESK. The CDR3 DNA sequence: TGTGCCAGCAGCCCGGGGACAGAAAATATATACACAGATACGCAGTATTTT. Its translation: CASSPGTENIYTDTQYF.

Written as DNA, the CDR3 is TGTGCCAGTAGTACCAGGACTAGCGGGGACACCGGGGAGCTGTTTTTT. It translates to CASSTRTSGDTGELFF. This rearrangement joins TRBV19 to TRBJ2-2, with TRBD2 identical over 12 bases. CDR3 length: 16 residues. Trimming removed 4 bases from V and 3 bases from J; junction bases left unmatched: 3. In germline, CDR1 is LNHDA, CDR2 SQIVND (reference sequence).

The rearrangement uses TRBV7-2 and TRBJ1-1; 7 bases agree with TRBD1. J was trimmed by 6 bases and V by 2 bases; bases with no gene match: 6. Germline V CDR1 and CDR2: SGHTA, FQGNSA. This CDR3 region has 14 residues. The CDR3 nucleotides are TGTGCCAGCAGCTTAAGGGGGCGCGGGGCTGAAGCTTTCTTT. Protein sequence: CASSLRGRGAEAFF.

V gene TRBV6-5 combines with J gene TRBJ1-5; D perhaps matches TRBD1 (5 bases). This CDR3 is built from 13 residues. Trimming stripped 2 bases from V and 7 bases from J, with 9 bases between. CDR1 and CDR2 from the germline V gene are MNHEY and SVGAGI. The CDR3 DNA follows: TGTGCCAGCAGTTACGAGTGGGACCAGCCCCAGCATTTT. This translates into CASSYEWDQPQHF.

The chain combines TRBV28 with TRBJ1-5; the D is unclear. V gave up 3 bases and J gave up 2 bases, with 11 bases separating them. Germline-derived CDR1 and CDR2 are MDHEN and SYDVKM. The CDR3 runs to 15 residues. In nucleotides, the CDR3 is TGTGCCAGCAGTTTGTTGGGCAAGGGCAATCAGCCCCAGCATTTT. This codes for CASSLLGKGNQPQHF.

This clone was recorded once. V and J are TRBV5-6 and TRBJ1-1; TRBD1 matches at 8 bases. Germline loops: CDR1 SGHDT, CDR2 YYEEEE. The V segment lost 3 bases and the J segment 1 base; nucleotides outside the gene matches: 11. The CDR3 contains 17 residues. CDR3 DNA sequence: TGTGCCAGCAGCTCGTGGACAGGGAGAATGGGGAACACTGAAGCTTTCTTT. This translates into CASSSWTGRMGNTEAFF.

This clone was detected only once. The chain joins TRBV5-4 to TRBJ2-2, with a possible D match to TRBD2 (7 bases). The CDR3 spans 16 residues. The germline V gene encodes CDR1 SGHNT and CDR2 YYREEE (reference sequence). Deletions cut 4 bases from V and 4 bases from J, with 17 bases between. DNA of the CDR3: TGTGCCAGCAGCCCGGCGGGGGCCCCGGGCACCGGGGAGCTGTTTTTT. Amino acids: CASSPAGAPGTGELFF.

The J gene is TRBJ1-5, the V gene TRBV6-5; no definite D call. V lost 6 bases, J lost 5 bases, and 17 bases lay in between. CDR3 length: 15 residues. CDR1 is MNHEY and CDR2 is SVGAGI in the germline V gene. This chain's CDR3 is CASSLTWSHDQPQHF. The CDR3 bases are TGTGCCAGCAGCCTAACATGGTCTCACGATCAGCCCCAGCATTTT.

The V gene is TRBV7-2, the J gene TRBJ2-7; D is uncertain. The V end was cut by 4 bases, the J end by 0 bases, with 10 bases between. This CDR3 has 14 residues. The germline gives CDR1 SGHTA, CDR2 FQGNSA. DNA for the CDR3: TGTGCCAGCAGCTCGCCCGGCCGCTCCTACGAGCAGTACTTC. It yields the protein CASSSPGRSYEQYF.

The V and J genes are TRBV6-6 and TRBJ1-6, with D perhaps TRBD1 (5 bases). Trimming cost V 2 bases and J 7 bases, with 9 bases left between them. This CDR3 region has 14 residues. Looked up from germline, CDR1 is MNHNY and CDR2 is SVGAGI (reference sequence). CDR3 amino acids: CASSYAGRNSPLHF. As DNA, the CDR3 is TGTGCCAGCAGTTACGCAGGGCGAAATTCACCCCTCCACTTT.

The V and J genes are TRBV7-8 and TRBJ2-1, with D unresolved. The V end was cut by 0 bases, the J end by 5 bases, with 14 bases between. Per the germline V gene, CDR1 is SGHVS and CDR2 is FQNEAQ. This CDR3 contains 16 residues. Here the CDR3 DNA reads TGTGCCAGCAGCTTAGCGCGCTCGGCAGGTAACAATGAGCAGTTCTTC. Its translation is CASSLARSAGNNEQFF. The whole variable domain, filled in from reference TRBV7-8 and TRBJ2-1, reads GAGVSQSPRYKVAKRGQDVALRCDPISGHVSLFWYQQALGQGPEFLTYFQNEAQLDKSGLPSDRFFAERPEGSVSTLKIQRTQQEDSAVYLCASSLARSAGNNEQFFGPGTRLTVL.

This chain links TRBV19 with TRBJ1-1; 9 bases line up with TRBD1. This CDR3 has 14 residues. CDR1 LNHDA and CDR2 SQIVND come from the germline V gene (reference sequence). V trimming: 6 bases; J trimming: 4 bases; junction bases outside the gene matches: 6. As DNA, the CDR3 is TGTGCCAGTAGCCACCGGGGACAGGGCACTGAAGCTTTCTTT. As protein: CASSHRGQGTEAFF.

The V gene is TRBV11-3, the J gene TRBJ2-7; possibly TRBD1 for D (5 bases). Germline CDR1 is SGHNT and CDR2 is YENEEA. Trimming removed 5 bases from V and 0 bases from J, with 8 bases in between. CDR3 length: 13 residues. CDR3 protein: CASSQGASYEQYF. CDR3 sequence (DNA): TGTGCCAGCAGCCAAGGGGCCTCCTACGAGCAGTACTTC.

The gene calls are TRBV5-1 and TRBJ1-1; TRBD1 might be the D (5 bases). The CDR3 has 14 residues. Trimming removed 0 bases from V and 7 bases from J, with 13 bases in between. Germline V gene sequence: CDR1 SGHRS, CDR2 YFSETQ. CDR3 sequence (DNA): TGCGCCAGCAGCTTGGGGGCAGGGTATAGTGAAGCTTTCTTT. It encodes CASSLGAGYSEAFF. Full variable domain (rest looked up from reference TRBV5-1 and TRBJ1-1): KAGVTQTPRYLIKTRGQQVTLSCSPISGHRSVSWYQQTPGQGLQFLFEYFSETQRNKGNFPGRFSGRQFSNSRSEMNVSTLELGDSALYLCASSLGAGYSEAFFGQGTRLTVV.

This chain uses TRBV30 with TRBJ2-5, with D hard to call. The CDR3 loop spans 14 amino acids. CDR1 is GTSNPN and CDR2 is SVGIG in the germline V gene (reference sequence). The V end lost 0 bases, the J end lost 5 bases, and 13 bases lay between the germline ends. The CDR3 region is CAWSVLRSQETQYF. The CDR3 DNA reads as TGTGCCTGGAGTGTACTGCGGAGTCAGGAGACCCAGTACTTC.

The chain employs TRBV7-2 and TRBJ2-5; D is uncertain. This CDR3 comprises 12 residues. From germline, CDR1 is SGHTA and CDR2 FQGNSA. The V gene lost 1 base and the J gene lost 7 bases, with 7 bases spanning the gap. CDR3 nucleotide sequence: TGTGCCAGCAGCTTAGACCTGGGGACCCAGTACTTC. Encoded protein: CASSLDLGTQYF.

The chain employs TRBV10-3 and TRBJ1-5; D perhaps matches TRBD1 (6 bases). This CDR3 is built from 14 residues. Trimming took 0 bases from V and 7 from J, leaving 10 bases between them. The germline gives CDR1 ENHRY, CDR2 SYGVKD. CDR3 bases: TGTGCCATCAGTGAGTCGAACAGGGACCAGCCCCAGCATTTT. Its protein is CAISESNRDQPQHF.

The rearrangement uses TRBV20-1 and TRBJ1-1; D gene unclear. The CDR3 is 11 residues long. CDR1 is DFQATT, CDR2 SNEGSKA, per germline (reference sequence). Trimming took off 2 bases at V and 6 bases at J, with 7 bases between the two ends. The CDR3 sequence is CSARIGPEAFF. In DNA, the CDR3 is TGCAGTGCTAGAATCGGCCCTGAAGCTTTCTTT.

J is TRBJ1-1 and V is TRBV5-4; 7 nucleotides match TRBD1. Per germline, CDR1 SGHNT and CDR2 YYREEE (reference sequence). V lost 4 bases to trimming and J lost 6 bases; unmatched junction nucleotides: 3. The CDR3 is 12 residues long. CDR3 region: CASSRQGSEAFF. DNA for the CDR3: TGTGCCAGCAGCCGACAGGGTTCTGAAGCTTTCTTT.